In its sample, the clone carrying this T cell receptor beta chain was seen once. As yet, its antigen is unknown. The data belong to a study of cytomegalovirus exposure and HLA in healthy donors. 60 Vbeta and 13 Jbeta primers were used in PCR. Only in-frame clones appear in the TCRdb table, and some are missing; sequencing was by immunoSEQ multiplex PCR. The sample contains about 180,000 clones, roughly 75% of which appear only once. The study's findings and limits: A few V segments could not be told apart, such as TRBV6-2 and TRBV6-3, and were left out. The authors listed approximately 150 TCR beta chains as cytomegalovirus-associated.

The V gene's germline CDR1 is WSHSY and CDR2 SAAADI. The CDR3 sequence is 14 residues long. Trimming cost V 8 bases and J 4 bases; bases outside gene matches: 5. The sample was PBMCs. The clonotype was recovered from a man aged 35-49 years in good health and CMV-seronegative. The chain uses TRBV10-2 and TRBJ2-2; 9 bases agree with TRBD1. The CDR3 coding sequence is TGCGCCAGCTTCCGGGACAGGGCCACCGGGGAGCTGTTTTTT. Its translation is CASFRDRATGELFF.